The clone carrying this TCR beta chain was detected a few times. This record comes from a study of CD8 T cells in ankylosing spondylitis. In germline, CDR1 is SGHVS, CDR2 FQNEAQ. The CDR3 sequence is 16 residues long. V was cut by 5 bases and J by 0 bases, with 17 bases left in between. MiXCR, run by TCRdb on the 5' RACE reads, gives a single entry per CDR3 protein. This sample has 290,000 or so distinct CDR3 sequences, with 20% to 25% found just once. Material: blood, either unsorted or a sorted T cell fraction (not recorded which). The chain employs TRBV7-8 and TRBJ2-7; TRBD2 is a possible D gene (5 bases). The source of this sequence is a female donor with ankylosing spondylitis or in good health (not recorded which). CDR3 sequence: CASSPLRGHSSYEQYF. The CDR3 bases are TGTGCCAGCAGCCCTTTACGCGGGCATAGCTCCTACGAGCAGTACTTC.